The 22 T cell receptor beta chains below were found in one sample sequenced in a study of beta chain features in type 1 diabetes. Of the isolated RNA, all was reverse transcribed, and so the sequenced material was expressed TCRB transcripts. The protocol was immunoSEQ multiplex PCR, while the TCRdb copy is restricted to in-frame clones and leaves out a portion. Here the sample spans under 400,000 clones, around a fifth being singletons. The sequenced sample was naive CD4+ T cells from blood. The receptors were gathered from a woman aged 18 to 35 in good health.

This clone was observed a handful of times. CDR3 in amino acids: CASSHLTSGSSYNEQFF. The CDR3 DNA is TGTGCCAGCAGCCATCTCACTAGCGGGAGTTCCTACAATGAGCAGTTCTTC. This sequence joins TRBV7-9 and TRBJ2-1; 11 bases are a match to TRBD2. The germline V gene has CDR1 SEHNR and CDR2 FQNEAQ (reference sequence). The CDR3 is 17 residues long. V lost 5 bases to trimming and J lost 1 base; unmatched junction nucleotides: 7.

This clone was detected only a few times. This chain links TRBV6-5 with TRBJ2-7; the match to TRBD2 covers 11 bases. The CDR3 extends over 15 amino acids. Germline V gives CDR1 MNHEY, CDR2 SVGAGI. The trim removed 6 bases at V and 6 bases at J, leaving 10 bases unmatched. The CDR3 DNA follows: TGTGCCAGCAGCGGTCGGACTAGCGGGCCCTCCGAGCAGTACTTC. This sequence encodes CASSGRTSGPSEQYF.

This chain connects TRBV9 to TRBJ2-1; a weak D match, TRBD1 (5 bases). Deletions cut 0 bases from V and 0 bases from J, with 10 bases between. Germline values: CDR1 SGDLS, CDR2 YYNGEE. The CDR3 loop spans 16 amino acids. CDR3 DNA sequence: TGTGCCAGCAGCGTAGTTGGGGCCCCCTCCTACAATGAGCAGTTCTTC. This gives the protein CASSVVGAPSYNEQFF.

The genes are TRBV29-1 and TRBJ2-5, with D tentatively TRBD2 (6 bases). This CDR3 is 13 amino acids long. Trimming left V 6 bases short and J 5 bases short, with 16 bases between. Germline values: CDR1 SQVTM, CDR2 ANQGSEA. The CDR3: CSVERETMETQYF. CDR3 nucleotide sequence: TGCAGCGTCGAACGGGAGACGATGGAGACCCAGTACTTC.

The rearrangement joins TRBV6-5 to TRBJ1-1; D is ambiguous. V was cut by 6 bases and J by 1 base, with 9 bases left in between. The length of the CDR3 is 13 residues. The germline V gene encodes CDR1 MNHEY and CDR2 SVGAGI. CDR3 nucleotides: TGTGCCAGCAGACGGGGATGGAACACTGAAGCTTTCTTT. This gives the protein CASRRGWNTEAFF.

The CDR3 protein is CASSSGGLNYGYTF. The CDR3 DNA reads as TGTGCCAGCAGTTCGGGGGGGCTTAACTATGGCTACACCTTC. This chain joins TRBV6-6 and TRBJ1-2; D may be TRBD1 (6 bases). The germline V and J ends were trimmed by 4 bases and 1 base, with 10 bases remaining between them. Germline CDR1 is MNHNY and CDR2 is SVGAGI (reference sequence). The CDR3 covers 14 residues.

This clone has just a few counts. The CDR3 here is CAWSDIRGGRPYEQYF. In nucleotides, the CDR3 is TGTGCCTGGAGTGATATCCGAGGTGGGAGGCCCTACGAGCAGTACTTC. The chain has TRBV30 and TRBJ2-7, with D maybe TRBD2 (6 bases). V lost 1 base and J 2 bases, leaving 18 bases between the germline ends. Looked up from germline, CDR1 is GTSNPN and CDR2 is SVGIG (reference sequence). The CDR3 sequence is 16 residues long.

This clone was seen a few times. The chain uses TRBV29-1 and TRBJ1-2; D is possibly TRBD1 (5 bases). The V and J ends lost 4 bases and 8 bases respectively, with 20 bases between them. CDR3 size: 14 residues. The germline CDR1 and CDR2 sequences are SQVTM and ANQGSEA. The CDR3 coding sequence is TGCAGCGTTGCCAAAATTGGGGGGATCGTGGGCTACACCTTC. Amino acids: CSVAKIGGIVGYTF. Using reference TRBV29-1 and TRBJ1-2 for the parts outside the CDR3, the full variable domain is SAVISQKPSRDICQRGTSLTIQCQVDSQVTMMFWYRQQPGQSLTLIATANQGSEATYESGFVIDKFPISRPNLTFSTLTVSNMSPEDSSIYLCSVAKIGGIVGYTFGSGTRLTVV.

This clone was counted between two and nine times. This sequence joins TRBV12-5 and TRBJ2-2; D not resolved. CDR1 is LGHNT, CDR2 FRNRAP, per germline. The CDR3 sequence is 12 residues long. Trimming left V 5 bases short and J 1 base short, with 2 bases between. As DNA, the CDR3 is TGTGCTAGTGGTCAGAACACCGGGGAGCTGTTTTTT. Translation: CASGQNTGELFF.

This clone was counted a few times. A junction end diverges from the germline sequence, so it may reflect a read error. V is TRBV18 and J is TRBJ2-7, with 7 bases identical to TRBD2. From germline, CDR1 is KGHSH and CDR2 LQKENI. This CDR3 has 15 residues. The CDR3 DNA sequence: TGTGCCAGCTCACCACGGCGGGAGCCCTCCCACGAGCAGTACTTC. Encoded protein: CASSPRREPSHEQYF.

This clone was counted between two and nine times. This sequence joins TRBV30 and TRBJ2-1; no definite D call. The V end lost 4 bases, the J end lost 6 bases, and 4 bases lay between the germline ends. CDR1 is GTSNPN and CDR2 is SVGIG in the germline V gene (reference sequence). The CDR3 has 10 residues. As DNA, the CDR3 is TGTGCCTGGAATCGCAATGAGCAGTTCTTC. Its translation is CAWNRNEQFF.

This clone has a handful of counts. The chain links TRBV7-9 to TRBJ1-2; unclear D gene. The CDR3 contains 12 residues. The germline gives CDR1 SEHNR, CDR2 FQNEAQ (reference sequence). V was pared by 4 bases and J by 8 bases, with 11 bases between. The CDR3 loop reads CASSSPRRGYTF. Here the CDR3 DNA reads TGTGCCAGCAGCTCCCCTAGGAGGGGCTACACCTTC. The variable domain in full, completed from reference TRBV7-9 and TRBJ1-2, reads DTGVSQNPRHKITKRGQNVTFRCDPISEHNRLYWYRQTLGQGPEFLTYFQNEAQLEKSRLLSDRFSAERPKGSFSTLEIQRTEQGDSAMYLCASSSPRRGYTFGSGTRLTVV.

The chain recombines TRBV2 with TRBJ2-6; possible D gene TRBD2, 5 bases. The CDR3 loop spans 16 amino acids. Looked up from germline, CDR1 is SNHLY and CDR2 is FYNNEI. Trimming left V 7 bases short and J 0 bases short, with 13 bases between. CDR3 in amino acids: CASIENSGSGANVLTF. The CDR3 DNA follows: TGTGCCAGCATTGAGAACAGCGGCTCTGGGGCCAACGTCCTGACTTTC.

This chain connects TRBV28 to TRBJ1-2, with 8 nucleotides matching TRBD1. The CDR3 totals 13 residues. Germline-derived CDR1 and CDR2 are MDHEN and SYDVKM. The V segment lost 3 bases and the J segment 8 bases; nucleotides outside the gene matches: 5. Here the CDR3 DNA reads TGTGCCAGCAGTTTCCAGGGGGCGCAGGGCTACACCTTC. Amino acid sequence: CASSFQGAQGYTF.

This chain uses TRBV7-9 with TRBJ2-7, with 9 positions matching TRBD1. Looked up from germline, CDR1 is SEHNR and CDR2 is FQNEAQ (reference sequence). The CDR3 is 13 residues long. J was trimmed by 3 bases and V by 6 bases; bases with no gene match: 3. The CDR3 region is CASRPGQGYEQYF. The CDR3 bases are TGTGCCAGCAGACCGGGACAGGGCTACGAGCAGTACTTC.

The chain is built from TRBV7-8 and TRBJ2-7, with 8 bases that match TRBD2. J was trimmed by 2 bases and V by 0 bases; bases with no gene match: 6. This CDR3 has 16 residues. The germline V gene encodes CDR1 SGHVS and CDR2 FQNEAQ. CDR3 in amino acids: CASSLAGTGGTYEQYF. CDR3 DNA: TGTGCCAGCAGCTTAGCCGGGACGGGGGGGACCTACGAGCAGTACTTC.

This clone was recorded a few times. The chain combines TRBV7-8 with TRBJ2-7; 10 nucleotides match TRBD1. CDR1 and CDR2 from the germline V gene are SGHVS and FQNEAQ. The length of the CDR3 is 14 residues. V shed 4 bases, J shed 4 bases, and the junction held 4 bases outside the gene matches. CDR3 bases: TGTGCCAGCAGCTCGGGACAGGGGAGTTACGAGCAGTACTTC. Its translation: CASSSGQGSYEQYF. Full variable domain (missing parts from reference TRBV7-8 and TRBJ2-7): GAGVSQSPRYKVAKRGQDVALRCDPISGHVSLFWYQQALGQGPEFLTYFQNEAQLDKSGLPSDRFFAERPEGSVSTLKIQRTQQEDSAVYLCASSSGQGSYEQYFGPGTRLTVT.

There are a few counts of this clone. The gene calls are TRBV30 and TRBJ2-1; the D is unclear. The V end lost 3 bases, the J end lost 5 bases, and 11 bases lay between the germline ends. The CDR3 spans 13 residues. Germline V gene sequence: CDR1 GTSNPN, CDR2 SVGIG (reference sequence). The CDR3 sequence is CAWSKNADNEQFF. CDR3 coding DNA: TGTGCCTGGAGCAAAAACGCGGACAATGAGCAGTTCTTC. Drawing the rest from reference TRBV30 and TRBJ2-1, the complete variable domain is SQTIHQWPATLVQPVGSPLSLECTVEGTSNPNLYWYRQAAGRGLQLLFYSVGIGQISSEVPQNLSASRPQDRQFILSSKKLLLSDSGFYLCAWSKNADNEQFFGPGTRLTVL.

CDR3 in DNA: TGCGCCAGCAGCTCAACAGGATCTAGCACAGATACGCAGTATTTT. Its translation: CASSSTGSSTDTQYF. The chain combines TRBV5-1 with TRBJ2-3; maybe TRBD1 (5 bases). Between the trimmed V and J ends, which lost 3 bases and 0 bases, there was a span of 11 bases. This CDR3 has 15 residues. The germline V gene encodes CDR1 SGHRS and CDR2 YFSETQ.

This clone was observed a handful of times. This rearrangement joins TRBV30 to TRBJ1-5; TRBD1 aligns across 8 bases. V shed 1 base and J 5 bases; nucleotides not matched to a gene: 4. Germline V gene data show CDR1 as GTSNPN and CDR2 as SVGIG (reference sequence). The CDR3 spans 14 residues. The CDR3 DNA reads TGTGCCTGGAGTGGGTTGACAGGGGATCAGCCCCAGCATTTT. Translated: CAWSGLTGDQPQHF.

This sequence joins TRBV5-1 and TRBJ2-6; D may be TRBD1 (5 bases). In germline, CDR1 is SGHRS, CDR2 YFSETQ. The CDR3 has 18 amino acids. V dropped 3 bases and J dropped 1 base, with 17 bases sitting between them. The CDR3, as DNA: TGCGCCAGCAGCTCGCCGCTGACGACAGCGTCTGGGGCCAACGTCCTGACTTTC. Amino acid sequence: CASSSPLTTASGANVLTF. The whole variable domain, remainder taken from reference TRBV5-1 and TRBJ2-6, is KAGVTQTPRYLIKTRGQQVTLSCSPISGHRSVSWYQQTPGQGLQFLFEYFSETQRNKGNFPGRFSGRQFSNSRSEMNVSTLELGDSALYLCASSSPLTTASGANVLTFGAGSRLTVL.

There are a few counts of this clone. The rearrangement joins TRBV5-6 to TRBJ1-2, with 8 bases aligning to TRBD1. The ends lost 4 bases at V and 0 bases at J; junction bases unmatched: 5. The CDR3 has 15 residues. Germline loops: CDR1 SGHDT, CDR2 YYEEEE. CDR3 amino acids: CASSRWDRPNYGYTF. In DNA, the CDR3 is TGTGCCAGCAGCCGCTGGGACAGGCCTAACTATGGCTACACCTTC. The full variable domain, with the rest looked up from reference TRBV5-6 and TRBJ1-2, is DAGVTQSPTHLIKTRGQQVTLRCSPKSGHDTVSWYQQALGQGPQFIFQYYEEEERQRGNFPDRFSGHQFPNYSSELNVNALLLGDSALYLCASSRWDRPNYGYTFGSGTRLTVV.